Below are 7 T cell receptor beta chains sequenced from a single sample in a study. TCRdb itself ran the 5' RACE reads through MiXCR, one entry per CDR3 protein. Of about 61,000 distinct CDR3 sequences listed, roughly 30% are singletons. Sequencing used tumor-infiltrating naive CD4+ T cells sorted from the breast tumor. Subset meaning: naive CD4+ T cells, CD4+CD45RA+CD25-. Receptors were obtained from a female donor with breast cancer.

As to this clonotype: A read error may produce the germline difference seen at one junction end. This chain links TRBV10-3 with TRBJ2-3; 9 nucleotides align to TRBD2. The CDR3 is 15 amino acids. In germline, CDR1 is ENHRY, CDR2 SYGVKD. The CDR3 nucleotides read TGTGCCGTCAGCCTAGCGGGGTCCGACACAGATACGCAGTATTTT. Protein sequence: CAVSLAGSDTDTQYF.

This clonotype was found many times. V gene TRBV20-1 combines with J gene TRBJ1-1; D perhaps matches TRBD1 (5 bases). The CDR3 has 15 amino acids. Germline V gene sequence: CDR1 DFQATT, CDR2 SNEGSKA (reference sequence). V was trimmed by 3 bases and J by 1 base, leaving 15 bases between them. The CDR3 reads CSASSRGSRNTEAFF. The CDR3 DNA reads as TGCAGTGCTAGTAGCCGGGGCTCGAGGAACACTGAAGCTTTCTTT.

This clonotype came up a few times. This chain links TRBV7-9 with TRBJ2-5; D unclear. V shed 5 bases and J shed 5 bases, with 15 bases lying between them. The V gene's germline CDR1 is SEHNR and CDR2 FQNEAQ (reference sequence). CDR3 length equals 14 residues. Here the CDR3 reads CASSPSWTRETQYF. The CDR3 coding sequence is TGTGCCAGCAGCCCCTCGTGGACCCGGGAGACCCAGTACTTC. Full variable domain (rest looked up from reference TRBV7-9 and TRBJ2-5): DTGVSQNPRHKITKRGQNVTFRCDPISEHNRLYWYRQTLGQGPEFLTYFQNEAQLEKSRLLSDRFSAERPKGSFSTLEIQRTEQGDSAMYLCASSPSWTRETQYFGPGTRLLVL.

This clonotype has only a few counts. This chain links TRBV5-1 with TRBJ2-1, with D perhaps matching TRBD1 (6 bases). V lost 4 bases to trimming and J lost 8 bases, with 16 bases between them. The length of the CDR3 is 14 residues. CDR1 and CDR2 (germline): SGHRS, YFSETQ. CDR3 DNA sequence: TGCGCCAGCAGCGCCCGGCCCAGGGGCTATGAGCAGTTCTTC. It codes for CASSARPRGYEQFF.

This clonotype was observed a handful of times. V usage is TRBV2 and J usage is TRBJ2-7; maybe TRBD2 (5 bases). Germline CDR1 is SNHLY and CDR2 is FYNNEI. V dropped 8 bases and J dropped 3 bases, with 5 bases sitting between them. The CDR3 sequence is 10 residues long. The CDR3 region is CASGLYEQYF. The CDR3 DNA reads TGTGCCAGCGGACTCTACGAGCAGTACTTC.

A few counts support this clonotype. J is TRBJ2-1 and V is TRBV7-2; 7 nucleotides match TRBD1. Germline CDR1 and CDR2: SGHTA and FQGNSA. The CDR3 is 15 residues long. The V gene end was trimmed by 8 bases and the J gene end by 3 bases; junction bases not matched to a gene: 10. The DNA for the CDR3 is TGTGCCAGCGGCTCGACCGGGGACAGCTACAATGAGCAGTTCTTC. Protein: CASGSTGDSYNEQFF. Full variable domain (missing parts from reference TRBV7-2 and TRBJ2-1): GAGVSQSPSNKVTEKGKDVELRCDPISGHTALYWYRQSLGQGLEFLIYFQGNSAPDKSGLPSDRFSAERTGGSVSTLTIQRTQQEDSAVYLCASGSTGDSYNEQFFGPGTRLTVL.

This clonotype was counted between two and nine times. The chain combines TRBV5-4 with TRBJ1-2, with 8 positions matching TRBD1. V gave up 5 bases and J gave up 6 bases; unmatched junction bases: 9. The CDR3 sequence is 14 residues long. Germline V gene data show CDR1 as SGHNT and CDR2 as YYREEE (reference sequence). The CDR3 loop is CASSNPTGGHGYTF. CDR3 sequence (DNA): TGTGCCAGCAGTAATCCAACAGGGGGTCATGGCTACACCTTC.